This T cell receptor (beta chain) was obtained from a study of cytomegalovirus exposure and HLA in healthy donors. Study conclusions and caveats: CMV antigen specificity was confirmed in vitro for three CMV-associated chains. High sensitivity and specificity were reportedly achieved when the classifier diagnosed cytomegalovirus status. In a later analysis, donors in an Asian-associated ancestry cluster reportedly had fewer N-insertions in productive TCRs than the cohort mean.

On this clone itself: What it binds is not known.

The PCR ran on 60 Vbeta and 13 Jbeta primers. Assay used: immunoSEQ multiplex PCR; TCRdb lists only in-frame clones, some missing. Of about 43,000 clones listed, 50% to 75% are singletons. The sequencing input was PBMCs. The clonotype originates from a human donor in good health.

CDR3 coding DNA: TGCAGCGTTGCCGGGAGCCAAGCTAACTATGGCTACACCTTC. Encoded protein: CSVAGSQANYGYTF. The chain couples TRBV29-1 to TRBJ1-2; no firm D call. This CDR3 is built from 14 residues. Germline V lookup: CDR1 SQVTM, CDR2 ANQGSEA. The V end lost 4 bases, the J end lost 0 bases, and 12 bases lay between the germline ends.